Following are 27 T cell receptor beta chains from one sample sequenced in a study of blood T cell repertoires in COVID-19. The method was immunoSEQ multiplex PCR; TCRdb's version includes in-frame clones alone and lacks a portion of them. The table lists some 110,000 clones, 80% to 90% of them singletons. The sequencing sample was made of peripheral blood. The source of these receptors is a man in his 70s who had recovered from COVID-19.

The chain uses TRBV9 and TRBJ1-2, with 8 nucleotides matching TRBD1. V lost 0 bases to trimming and J lost 3 bases; unmatched junction nucleotides: 4. The CDR3 has 15 amino acids. CDR1 is SGDLS and CDR2 is YYNGEE in the germline V gene. The CDR3 nucleotides read TGTGCCAGCAGCGTAGACTCAGGGGGCTACTATGGCTACACCTTC. Its translation is CASSVDSGGYYGYTF.

This chain connects TRBV5-1 to TRBJ2-7; the D gene is possibly TRBD1 (6 bases). Per germline, CDR1 SGHRS and CDR2 YFSETQ. The CDR3 has 16 amino acids. Deletions cut 0 bases from V and 4 bases from J, with 17 bases between. CDR3: CASSLGDRPVEYEQYF. The CDR3 region has the DNA TGCGCCAGCAGCTTGGGAGACAGGCCCGTGGAGTACGAGCAGTACTTC.

The chain is built from TRBV28 and TRBJ2-5; 10 bases match TRBD2. CDR1 and CDR2 (germline): MDHEN, SYDVKM. Losses at the gene ends were 0 bases for V and 4 bases for J; bases not matched to a gene: 5. The CDR3 covers 16 residues. The CDR3, as DNA: TGTGCCAGCAGTTTATGGGCTAGCGGGAGTCGAGAGACCCAGTACTTC. It encodes CASSLWASGSRETQYF.

This clone has just one count. The chain links TRBV2 to TRBJ2-7, with 7 bases fitting TRBD1. The CDR3 is 13 residues long. Trimming removed 4 bases from V and 5 bases from J; junction bases left unmatched: 5. CDR1 is SNHLY and CDR2 is FYNNEI in the germline V gene. The CDR3 here is CASSGQGGDEQYF. The CDR3 nucleotides read TGTGCCAGCAGTGGACAGGGTGGAGACGAGCAGTACTTC.

This clone was observed once. The CDR3: CASSRLAADSNEQFF. CDR3 coding DNA: TGTGCCAGCTCACGACTAGCGGCGGACTCTAATGAGCAGTTCTTC. The chain uses TRBV18 and TRBJ2-1, with 9 bases identical to TRBD2. Germline values: CDR1 KGHSH, CDR2 LQKENI. The V segment lost 4 bases and the J segment 7 bases; nucleotides outside the gene matches: 8. The CDR3 extends over 15 amino acids.

The rearrangement links TRBV7-9 to TRBJ2-7; D might be TRBD2 (5 bases). Germline assignment: CDR1 SEHNR and CDR2 FQNEAQ (reference sequence). The CDR3 totals 13 residues. Trimming took 0 bases from V and 6 from J, leaving 9 bases between them. The CDR3 protein is CASSLAAGSEQYF. CDR3 nucleotide sequence: TGTGCCAGCAGCTTAGCGGCTGGGAGCGAGCAGTACTTC. Variable domain in full (rest from reference TRBV7-9 and TRBJ2-7): DTGVSQNPRHKITKRGQNVTFRCDPISEHNRLYWYRQTLGQGPEFLTYFQNEAQLEKSRLLSDRFSAERPKGSFSTLEIQRTEQGDSAMYLCASSLAAGSEQYFGPGTRLTVT.

There are a few counts of this clone. CDR3 sequence reads: CASSLAGGQYYGYTF. In DNA form, the CDR3 reads TGTGCCAGCAGCTTGGCCGGAGGGCAGTATTATGGCTACACCTTC. J is TRBJ1-2 and V is TRBV5-4, with no clear D. CDR3 length: 15 residues. Between the trimmed V and J ends, which lost 0 bases and 5 bases, there was a span of 14 bases. Germline CDR1 and CDR2: SGHNT and YYREEE (reference sequence). The variable domain in full, with the rest retrieved from reference TRBV5-4 and TRBJ1-2, is ETGVTQSPTHLIKTRGQQVTLRCSSQSGHNTVSWYQQALGQGPQFIFQYYREEENGRGNFPPRFSGLQFPNYSSELNVNALELDDSALYLCASSLAGGQYYGYTFGSGTRLTVV.

This chain connects TRBV7-2 to TRBJ2-3; 8 bases align to TRBD1. V was clipped by 1 base and J by 6 bases; unmatched bases: 3. CDR3 length equals 14 residues. Germline loops: CDR1 SGHTA, CDR2 FQGNSA. The CDR3 DNA reads as TGTGCCAGCAGCTTAGACAGGGGGTGGGATACGCAGTATTTT. Its translation: CASSLDRGWDTQYF.

The V gene is TRBV18, the J gene TRBJ2-2; possible D gene TRBD2, 5 bases. In germline, CDR1 is KGHSH, CDR2 LQKENI. V was clipped by 3 bases and J by 6 bases, with 20 bases between them. CDR3 size: 17 residues. The CDR3 is CASSPFPRVGQPGELFF. In DNA form, the CDR3 reads TGTGCCAGCTCACCCTTCCCGCGGGTTGGGCAACCCGGGGAGCTGTTTTTT.

This clone was picked up a small number of times. The V and J genes are TRBV2 and TRBJ1-2; D gene unclear. Germline CDR1 and CDR2: SNHLY and FYNNEI. This CDR3 is 12 amino acids long. Deletions cut 11 bases from V and 8 bases from J, with 18 bases between. In DNA form, the CDR3 reads TGTGCCGGGAGCACGGATGCTTCCGGCTACACCTTC. The encoded protein is CAGSTDASGYTF.

The rearrangement uses TRBV6-5 and TRBJ1-4; unclear D gene. CDR1 and CDR2 (germline): MNHEY, SVGAGI. The CDR3 has 14 amino acids. V was cut by 6 bases and J by 6 bases, with 14 bases left in between. The CDR3 DNA reads as TGTGCCAGCAGATACAAGCGAGTGGATGAAAAACTGTTTTTT. The encoded protein is CASRYKRVDEKLFF.

This CDR3 is CASSELLQGPNEKLFF. CDR3 coding DNA: TGTGCCAGCAGTGAATTATTACAGGGGCCTAATGAAAAACTGTTTTTT. This rearrangement joins TRBV25-1 to TRBJ1-4; 7 bases are shared with TRBD1. The CDR3 has 16 amino acids. Germline assignment: CDR1 MGHDK and CDR2 SYGVNS. J gave up 3 bases and V 1 base, and 5 bases lay outside the gene matches.

The chain links TRBV2 to TRBJ2-7, with a tentative D call TRBD1 (6 bases). CDR3 length equals 12 residues. Trimming took off 5 bases at V and 2 bases at J, with 7 bases between the two ends. Germline CDR1 reads SNHLY; CDR2 reads FYNNEI. The CDR3, as DNA: TGTGCCAGCAGTTGGACAGCCTACGAGCAGTACTTC. Translating gives CASSWTAYEQYF.

The chain employs TRBV2 and TRBJ2-2; 7 bases are shared with TRBD1. The germline gives CDR1 SNHLY, CDR2 FYNNEI. J gave up 2 bases and V 6 bases, and 9 bases lay outside the gene matches. This CDR3 has 16 residues. As DNA, the CDR3 is TGTGCCAGCAGACTGCGGACAGGCGATAACACCGGGGAGCTGTTTTTT. Translating it yields CASRLRTGDNTGELFF.

This chain connects TRBV7-2 to TRBJ1-3; D gene uncertain. CDR3 length equals 14 residues. Germline CDR1 SGHTA, CDR2 FQGNSA. V lost 2 bases and J lost 4, with 9 bases in between. The CDR3 protein is CASSLTFAGNTIYF. DNA of the CDR3: TGTGCCAGCAGCTTAACTTTTGCCGGAAACACCATATATTTT.

This clone was picked up one time. The V gene is TRBV24-1, the J gene TRBJ2-5, with 10 bases identical to TRBD1. The germline CDR1 and CDR2 sequences are KGHDR and SFDVKD. Unmatched junction bases numbered 3, after V lost 7 bases and J lost 5 bases. There are 13 residues in the CDR3. CDR3 sequence (DNA): TGTGCCACCAGGGGGACAGGGGAGGAGACCCAGTACTTC. The encoded protein is CATRGTGEETQYF.

The chain combines TRBV6-5 with TRBJ2-1; D is perhaps TRBD2 (6 bases). V lost 6 bases, J lost 4 bases, and 16 bases lay in between. CDR1 is MNHEY, CDR2 SVGAGI, per germline. This CDR3 comprises 15 residues. As DNA, the CDR3 is TGTGCCAGCAGCCCCGGCGGGGTCTTGTACAATGAGCAGTTCTTC. Residues: CASSPGGVLYNEQFF.

The chain employs TRBV18 and TRBJ2-5, with D possibly being TRBD2 (6 bases). CDR1 and CDR2 from the germline V gene are KGHSH and LQKENI. Trimming pared 0 bases from V and 5 bases from J, leaving 13 bases between. The CDR3 sequence is 15 residues long. The CDR3 is CASSPPTRVEETQYF. In nucleotides, the CDR3 is TGTGCCAGCTCACCACCGACTAGGGTTGAGGAGACCCAGTACTTC.

The table lists this clone with a count of one. The gene calls are TRBV11-2 and TRBJ1-3; D gene unclear. Germline CDR1 is SGHAT and CDR2 is FQNNGV. The CDR3 extends over 14 amino acids. The ends were cut back, 3 bases at V and 4 bases at J, with 10 bases in the middle. This chain's CDR3 is CASSFSRAGNTIYF. CDR3 nucleotides: TGTGCCAGCAGCTTCTCGCGAGCCGGAAACACCATATATTTT.

This clone showed up just once. The CDR3: CASSLQGWSYEQYF. CDR3 nucleotide sequence: TGTGCCAGCAGTTTACAGGGCTGGTCCTACGAGCAGTACTTC. The chain links TRBV27 to TRBJ2-7, with a tentative D call TRBD1 (5 bases). The V gene lost 2 bases and the J gene lost 1 base, with 9 bases spanning the gap. CDR3 length equals 14 residues. The germline CDR1 and CDR2 sequences are MNHEY and SMNVEV (reference sequence).

CDR3 loop: CASSVGGGNEQFF. Here the CDR3 DNA reads TGTGCCAGCAGCGTAGGAGGGGGCAATGAGCAGTTCTTC. The V and J genes are TRBV9 and TRBJ2-1; possibly TRBD1 for D (6 bases). The ends were cut back, 0 bases at V and 6 bases at J, with 7 bases in the middle. CDR1 is SGDLS and CDR2 is YYNGEE in the germline V gene. The CDR3 has 13 amino acids. Supplemented by reference TRBV9 and TRBJ2-1, the full variable domain reads DSGVTQTPKHLITATGQRVTLRCSPRSGDLSVYWYQQSLDQGLQFLIQYYNGEERAKGNILERFSAQQFPDLHSELNLSSLELGDSALYFCASSVGGGNEQFFGPGTRLTVL.

This clone has more than one count but fewer than ten. V is TRBV7-8 and J is TRBJ2-5; 9 bases are shared with TRBD2. With 4 bases clipped from V and 5 bases from J, the junction kept 11 bases outside the gene matches. CDR1 SGHVS and CDR2 FQNEAQ come from the germline V gene. The CDR3 sequence is 16 residues long. This CDR3 is CASSSHFSGSPETQYF. Written as DNA, the CDR3 is TGTGCCAGCAGCTCTCACTTTAGCGGGAGTCCCGAGACCCAGTACTTC.

The genes are TRBV19 and TRBJ1-5; D is uncertain. The length of the CDR3 is 13 residues. V was cut by 3 bases and J by 5 bases, with 8 bases left in between. Germline V CDR1 and CDR2: LNHDA, SQIVND (reference sequence). CDR3 sequence: CASSIQRDQPQHF. CDR3 sequence (DNA): TGTGCCAGTAGTATCCAACGAGATCAGCCCCAGCATTTT. Looking up the rest from reference TRBV19 and TRBJ1-5 gives the full variable domain: DGGITQSPKYLFRKEGQNVTLSCEQNLNHDAMYWYRQDPGQGLRLIYYSQIVNDFQKGDIAEGYSVSREKKESFPLTVTSAQKNPTAFYLCASSIQRDQPQHFGDGTRLSIL.

The rearrangement links TRBV18 to TRBJ2-5; D remains unclear. The CDR3 length is 13 residues. The V end was cut by 3 bases, the J end by 0 bases, with 5 bases between. Germline V gives CDR1 KGHSH, CDR2 LQKENI. CDR3 sequence: CASSPSYQETQYF. Written as DNA, the CDR3 is TGTGCCAGCTCACCGTCGTACCAAGAGACCCAGTACTTC. Filled out from reference TRBV18 and TRBJ2-5, the complete variable domain reads NAGVMQNPRHLVRRRGQEARLRCSPMKGHSHVYWYRQLPEEGLKFMVYLQKENIIDESGMPKERFSAEFPKEGPSILRIQQVVRGDSAAYFCASSPSYQETQYFGPGTRLLVL.

V is TRBV7-9 and J is TRBJ2-1; D is undetermined. Deletions cut 5 bases from V and 7 bases from J, with 9 bases between. Germline-derived CDR1 and CDR2 are SEHNR and FQNEAQ (reference sequence). This CDR3 comprises 12 residues. CDR3 residues: CASSRGWNEQFF. The CDR3 DNA sequence: TGTGCCAGCAGCCGCGGTTGGAATGAGCAGTTCTTC.

The rearrangement links TRBV10-3 to TRBJ1-2; the D gene is possibly TRBD1 (5 bases). The CDR3 extends over 13 amino acids. CDR1 is ENHRY, CDR2 SYGVKD, per germline. Deletions cut 6 bases from V and 6 bases from J, with 14 bases between. The CDR3 region is CAIRAPGLNGYTF. The CDR3, as DNA: TGTGCCATCAGGGCCCCAGGGCTTAATGGCTACACCTTC.

The chain recombines TRBV7-9 with TRBJ2-1; 9 nucleotides line up with TRBD2. The V and J ends lost 5 bases and 8 bases, in that order; junction bases with no gene match: 13. In germline, CDR1 is SEHNR, CDR2 FQNEAQ (reference sequence). The CDR3 covers 16 residues. The CDR3 sequence: CASSPVGGRAGDEQFF. The CDR3 DNA follows: TGTGCCAGCAGCCCGGTTGGCGGGAGGGCCGGGGATGAGCAGTTCTTC.